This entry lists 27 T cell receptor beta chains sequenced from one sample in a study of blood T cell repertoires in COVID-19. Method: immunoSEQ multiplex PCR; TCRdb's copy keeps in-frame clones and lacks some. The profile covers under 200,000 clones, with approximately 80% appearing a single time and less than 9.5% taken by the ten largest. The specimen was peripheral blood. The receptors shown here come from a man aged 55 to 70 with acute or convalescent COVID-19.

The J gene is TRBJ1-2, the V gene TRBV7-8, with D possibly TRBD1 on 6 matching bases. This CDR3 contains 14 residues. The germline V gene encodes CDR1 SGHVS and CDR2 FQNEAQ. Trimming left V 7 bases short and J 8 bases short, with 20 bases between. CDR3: CASTLDRLIGGYTF. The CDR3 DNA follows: TGTGCCAGCACACTAGACAGGCTCATAGGCGGCTACACCTTC. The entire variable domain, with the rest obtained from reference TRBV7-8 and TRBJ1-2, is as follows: GAGVSQSPRYKVAKRGQDVALRCDPISGHVSLFWYQQALGQGPEFLTYFQNEAQLDKSGLPSDRFFAERPEGSVSTLKIQRTQQEDSAVYLCASTLDRLIGGYTFGSGTRLTVV.

CDR3 coding DNA: TGCGCCAGCTCCGGGGGGCCGGACACTGAAGCTTTCTTT. The encoded protein is CASSGGPDTEAFF. This chain uses TRBV5-1 with TRBJ1-1, with a tentative D call TRBD1 (6 bases). There are 13 residues in the CDR3. The ends were cut back, 7 bases at V and 3 bases at J, with 13 bases in the middle. Germline V gene data show CDR1 as SGHRS and CDR2 as YFSETQ.

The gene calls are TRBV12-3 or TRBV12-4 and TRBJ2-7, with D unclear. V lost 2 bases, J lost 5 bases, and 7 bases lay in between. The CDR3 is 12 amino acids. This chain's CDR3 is CASSLFRDEQYF. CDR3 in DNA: TGTGCCAGCAGTTTATTTCGGGACGAGCAGTACTTC.

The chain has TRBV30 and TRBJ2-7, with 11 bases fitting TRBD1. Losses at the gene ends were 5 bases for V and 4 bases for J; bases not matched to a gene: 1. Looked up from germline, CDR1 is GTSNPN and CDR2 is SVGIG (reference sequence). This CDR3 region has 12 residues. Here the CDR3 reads CAWGQGAYEQYF. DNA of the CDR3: TGTGCCTGGGGACAGGGGGCATACGAGCAGTACTTC.

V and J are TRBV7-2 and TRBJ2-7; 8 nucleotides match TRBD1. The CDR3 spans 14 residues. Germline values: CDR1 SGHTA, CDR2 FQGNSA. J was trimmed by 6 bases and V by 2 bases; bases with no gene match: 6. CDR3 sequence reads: CASSLQGTGGEQYF. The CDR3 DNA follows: TGTGCCAGCAGCTTACAAGGGACAGGTGGCGAGCAGTACTTC.

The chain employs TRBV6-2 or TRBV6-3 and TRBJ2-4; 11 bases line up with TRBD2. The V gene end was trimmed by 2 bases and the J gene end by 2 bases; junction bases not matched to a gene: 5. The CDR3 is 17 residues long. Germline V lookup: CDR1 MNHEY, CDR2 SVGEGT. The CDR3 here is CASSYPTSGASKNIQYF. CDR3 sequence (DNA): TGTGCCAGCAGTTACCCGACTAGCGGGGCGTCCAAAAACATTCAGTACTTC.

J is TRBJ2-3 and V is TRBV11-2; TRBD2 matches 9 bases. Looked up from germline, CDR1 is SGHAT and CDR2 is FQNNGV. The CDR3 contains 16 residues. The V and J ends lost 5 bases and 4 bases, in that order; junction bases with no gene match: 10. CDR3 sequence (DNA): TGTGCCAGCAGCGGGCGGGGGGGGCCCCGGGCAGATACGCAGTATTTT. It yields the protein CASSGRGGPRADTQYF. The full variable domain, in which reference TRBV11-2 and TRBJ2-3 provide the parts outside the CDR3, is EAGVAQSPRYKIIEKRQSVAFWCNPISGHATLYWYQQILGQGPKLLIQFQNNGVVDDSQLPKDRFSAERLKGVDSTLKIQPAKLEDSAVYLCASSGRGGPRADTQYFGPGTRLTVL.

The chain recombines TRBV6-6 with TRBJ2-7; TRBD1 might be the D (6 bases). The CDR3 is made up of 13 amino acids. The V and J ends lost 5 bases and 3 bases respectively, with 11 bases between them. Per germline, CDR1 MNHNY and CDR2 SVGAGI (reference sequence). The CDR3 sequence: CASSPDRLYEQYF. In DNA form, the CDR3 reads TGTGCCAGCAGTCCCGACAGGCTCTACGAGCAGTACTTC.

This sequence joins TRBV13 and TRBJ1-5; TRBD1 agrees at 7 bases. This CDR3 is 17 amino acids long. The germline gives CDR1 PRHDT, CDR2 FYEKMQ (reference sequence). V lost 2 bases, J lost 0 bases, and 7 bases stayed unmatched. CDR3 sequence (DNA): TGTGCCAGCAGCTTAAGGGACAGCCACTATAGCAATCAGCCCCAGCATTTT. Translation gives CASSLRDSHYSNQPQHF. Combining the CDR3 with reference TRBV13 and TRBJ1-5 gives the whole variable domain AAGVIQSPRHLIKEKRETATLKCYPIPRHDTVYWYQQGPGQDPQFLISFYEKMQSDKGSIPDRFSAQQFSDYHSELNMSSLELGDSALYFCASSLRDSHYSNQPQHFGDGTRLSIL.

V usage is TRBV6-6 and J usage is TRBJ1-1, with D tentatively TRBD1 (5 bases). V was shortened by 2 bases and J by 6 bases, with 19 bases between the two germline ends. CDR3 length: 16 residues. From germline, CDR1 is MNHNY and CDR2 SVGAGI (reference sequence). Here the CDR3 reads CASSYIKPETGAEAFF. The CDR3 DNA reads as TGTGCCAGCAGTTACATTAAACCTGAAACGGGGGCTGAAGCTTTCTTT.

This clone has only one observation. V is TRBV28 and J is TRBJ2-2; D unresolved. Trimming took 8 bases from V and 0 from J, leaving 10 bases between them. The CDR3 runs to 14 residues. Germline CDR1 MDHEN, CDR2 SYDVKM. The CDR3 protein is CASCRRTNTGELFF. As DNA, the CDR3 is TGTGCCAGCTGTAGGCGGACGAACACCGGGGAGCTGTTTTTT. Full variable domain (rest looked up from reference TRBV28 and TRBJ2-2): DVKVTQSSRYLVKRTGEKVFLECVQDMDHENMFWYRQDPGLGLRLIYFSYDVKMKEKGDIPEGYSVSREKKERFSLILESASTNQTSMYLCASCRRTNTGELFFGEGSRLTVL.

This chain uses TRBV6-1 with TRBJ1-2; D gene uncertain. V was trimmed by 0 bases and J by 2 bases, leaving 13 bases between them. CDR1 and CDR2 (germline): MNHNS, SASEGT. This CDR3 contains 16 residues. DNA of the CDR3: TGTGCCAGCAGTGAAGCTCTGCGGGCTCGGAACTATGGCTACACCTTC. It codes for CASSEALRARNYGYTF.

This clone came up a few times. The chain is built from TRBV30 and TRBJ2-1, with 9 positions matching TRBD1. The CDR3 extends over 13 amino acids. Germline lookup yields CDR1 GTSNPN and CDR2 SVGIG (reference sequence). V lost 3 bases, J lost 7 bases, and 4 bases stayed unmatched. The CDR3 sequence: CAWRDRGRNEQFF. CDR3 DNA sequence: TGTGCCTGGAGGGACAGGGGACGGAATGAGCAGTTCTTC.

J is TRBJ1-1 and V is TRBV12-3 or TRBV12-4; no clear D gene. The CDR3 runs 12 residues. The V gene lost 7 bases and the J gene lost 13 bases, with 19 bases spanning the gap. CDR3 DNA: TGTGCCAGCACCCCCAGGCGGGAAGGGCTTTTCTTT. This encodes CASTPRREGLFF.

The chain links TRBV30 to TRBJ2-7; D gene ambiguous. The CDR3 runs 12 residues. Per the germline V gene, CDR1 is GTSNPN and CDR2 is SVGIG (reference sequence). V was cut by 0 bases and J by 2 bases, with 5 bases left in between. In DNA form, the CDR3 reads TGTGCCTGGAGTGTAGGAGCCTACGAGCAGTACTTC. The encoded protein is CAWSVGAYEQYF.

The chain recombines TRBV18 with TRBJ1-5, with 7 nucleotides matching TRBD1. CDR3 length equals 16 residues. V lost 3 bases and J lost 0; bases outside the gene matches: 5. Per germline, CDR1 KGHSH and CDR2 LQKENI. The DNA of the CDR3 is TGTGCCAGCTCACCGCCGACAGGGAATAGCAATCAGCCCCAGCATTTT. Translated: CASSPPTGNSNQPQHF.

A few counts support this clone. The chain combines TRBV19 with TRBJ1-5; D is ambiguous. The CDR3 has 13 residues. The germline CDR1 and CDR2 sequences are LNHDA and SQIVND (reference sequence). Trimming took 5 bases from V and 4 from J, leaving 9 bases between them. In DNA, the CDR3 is TGTGCCAGTAGTGCGGGTCGAAATCAGCCCCAGCATTTT. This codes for CASSAGRNQPQHF.

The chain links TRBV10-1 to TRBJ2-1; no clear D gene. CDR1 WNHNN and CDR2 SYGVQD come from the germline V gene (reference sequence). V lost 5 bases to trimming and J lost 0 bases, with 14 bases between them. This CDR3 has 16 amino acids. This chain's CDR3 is CASSPLRRSSYNEQFF. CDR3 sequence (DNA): TGCGCCAGCAGTCCTTTACGACGGAGCTCCTACAATGAGCAGTTCTTC.

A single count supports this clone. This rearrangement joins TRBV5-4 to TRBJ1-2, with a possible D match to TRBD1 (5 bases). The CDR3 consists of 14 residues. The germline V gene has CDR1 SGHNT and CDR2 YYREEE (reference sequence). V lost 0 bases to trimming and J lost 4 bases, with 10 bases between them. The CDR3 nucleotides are TGTGCCAGCAGCTTGGGGGGCCAGGGCTATGGCTACACCTTC. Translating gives CASSLGGQGYGYTF.

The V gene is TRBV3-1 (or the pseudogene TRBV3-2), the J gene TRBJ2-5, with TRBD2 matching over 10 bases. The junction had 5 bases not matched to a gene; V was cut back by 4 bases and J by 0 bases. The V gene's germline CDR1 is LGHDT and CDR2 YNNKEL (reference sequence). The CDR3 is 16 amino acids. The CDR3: CASSLKAGGYQETQYF. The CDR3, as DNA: TGTGCCAGCAGCCTTAAAGCGGGGGGGTACCAAGAGACCCAGTACTTC.

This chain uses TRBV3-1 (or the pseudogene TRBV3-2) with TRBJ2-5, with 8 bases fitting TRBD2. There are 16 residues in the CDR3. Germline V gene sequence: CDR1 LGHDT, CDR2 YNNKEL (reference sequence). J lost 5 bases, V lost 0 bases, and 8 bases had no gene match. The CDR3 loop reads CASSQDGGLGGETQYF. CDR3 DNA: TGTGCCAGCAGCCAAGATGGGGGACTAGGCGGGGAGACCCAGTACTTC.

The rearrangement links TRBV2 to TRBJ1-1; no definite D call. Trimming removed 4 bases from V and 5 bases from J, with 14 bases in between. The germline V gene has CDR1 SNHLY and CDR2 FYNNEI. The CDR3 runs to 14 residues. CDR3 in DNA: TGTGCCAGCAGTGGCCTCCTCCCGGGAACTGAAGCTTTCTTT. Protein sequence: CASSGLLPGTEAFF.

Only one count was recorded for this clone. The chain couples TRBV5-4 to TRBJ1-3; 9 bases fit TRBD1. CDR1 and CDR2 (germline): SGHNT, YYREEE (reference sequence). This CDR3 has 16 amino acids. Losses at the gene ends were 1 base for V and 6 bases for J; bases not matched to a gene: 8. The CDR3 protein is CASSLPTGGVTNTIYF. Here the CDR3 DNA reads TGTGCCAGCAGCTTGCCGACAGGGGGAGTTACAAACACCATATATTTT.

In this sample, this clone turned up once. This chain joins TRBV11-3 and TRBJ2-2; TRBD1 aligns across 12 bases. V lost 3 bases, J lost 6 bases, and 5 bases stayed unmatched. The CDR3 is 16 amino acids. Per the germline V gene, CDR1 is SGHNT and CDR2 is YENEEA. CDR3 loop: CASSFSGTGGSGELFF. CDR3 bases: TGTGCCAGCAGCTTCTCCGGGACAGGGGGCTCCGGGGAGCTGTTTTTT.

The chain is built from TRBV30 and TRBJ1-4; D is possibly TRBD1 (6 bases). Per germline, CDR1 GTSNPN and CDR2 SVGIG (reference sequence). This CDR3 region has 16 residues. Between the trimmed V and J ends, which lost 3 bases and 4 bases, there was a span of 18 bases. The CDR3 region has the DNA TGTGCCTGGAGCCAACGCTACCGGGACAATAATGAAAAACTGTTTTTT. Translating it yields CAWSQRYRDNNEKLFF.

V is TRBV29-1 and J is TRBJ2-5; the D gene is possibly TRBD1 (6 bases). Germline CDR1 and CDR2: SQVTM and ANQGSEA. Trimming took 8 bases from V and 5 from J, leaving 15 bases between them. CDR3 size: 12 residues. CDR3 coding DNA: TGCAGCCAGGGGCGGCAGGGGGAGACCCAGTACTTC. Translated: CSQGRQGETQYF. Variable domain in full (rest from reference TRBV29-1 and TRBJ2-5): SAVISQKPSRDICQRGTSLTIQCQVDSQVTMMFWYRQQPGQSLTLIATANQGSEATYESGFVIDKFPISRPNLTFSTLTVSNMSPEDSSIYLCSQGRQGETQYFGPGTRLLVL.

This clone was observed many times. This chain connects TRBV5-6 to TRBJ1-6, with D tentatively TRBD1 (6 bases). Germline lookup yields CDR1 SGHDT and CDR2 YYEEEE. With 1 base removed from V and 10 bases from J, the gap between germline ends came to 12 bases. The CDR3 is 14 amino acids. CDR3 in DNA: TGTGCCAGCAGCTTGACAGGGAGTGGCTCACCCCTCCACTTT. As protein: CASSLTGSGSPLHF.